This T cell receptor (beta chain) was captured by sequencing in a study of shared clonotypes between healthy human individuals. The method was immunoSEQ multiplex PCR; TCRdb's version includes in-frame clones alone and lacks a portion of them. The sample yields millions of clones, around 94% seen once. This clone was seen only once. Germline V gives CDR1 MNHNY, CDR2 SVGAGI (reference sequence). The CDR3 totals 13 residues. V lost 2 bases to trimming and J lost 8 bases, with 7 bases between them. The TCR originated in a young man in good health. What was sequenced was naive CD4+ T cells sorted from blood. Stated subset: CD45RA+ positively selected. The rearrangement joins TRBV6-6 to TRBJ1-6, with D unresolved. CDR3 amino acids: CASSYGLDSPLHF. CDR3 nucleotides: TGTGCCAGCAGTTACGGCCTTGATTCACCCCTCCACTTT.